This record concerns one TCR beta chain sequence. What it binds is not known. The V gene lost 8 bases and the J gene lost 4 bases, with 13 bases spanning the gap. The length of the CDR3 is 13 residues. Germline V gene sequence: CDR1 MNHEY, CDR2 SMNVEV (reference sequence). The data originate from a study of cytomegalovirus exposure and HLA in healthy donors. Study conclusions and caveats: Within an earlier analysis, most TCR beta V segments proved productive either about 87% or about 30% of the time. Common viral pathogens were later found to be apparently linked to several of the most significant clusters. The study carried out a later analysis of TCR beta sequences. It associated some 17,000 of them with specific HLA alleles at a false discovery rate of 0.05.

Primers for the PCR totalled 60 Vbeta and 13 Jbeta. Authors' processing steps: A follow-up analysis tallied around 80 million unique TCR beta chains, about 10 million shared. Assay used: immunoSEQ multiplex PCR; TCRdb lists only in-frame clones, some missing. V and J calls plus clone size are reproduced from that table; the DNA served to infer D and trimming. The sample yields over 90,000 clones, under 80% seen once. This chain joins TRBV27 and TRBJ2-3, with D unclear. This receptor was obtained from a young woman in good health and CMV-seropositive. Sequenced material: PBMCs. The CDR3 DNA sequence: TGTGCCAGCGTAGGTCGACTGGCAGATACGCAGTATTTT. This translates into CASVGRLADTQYF.